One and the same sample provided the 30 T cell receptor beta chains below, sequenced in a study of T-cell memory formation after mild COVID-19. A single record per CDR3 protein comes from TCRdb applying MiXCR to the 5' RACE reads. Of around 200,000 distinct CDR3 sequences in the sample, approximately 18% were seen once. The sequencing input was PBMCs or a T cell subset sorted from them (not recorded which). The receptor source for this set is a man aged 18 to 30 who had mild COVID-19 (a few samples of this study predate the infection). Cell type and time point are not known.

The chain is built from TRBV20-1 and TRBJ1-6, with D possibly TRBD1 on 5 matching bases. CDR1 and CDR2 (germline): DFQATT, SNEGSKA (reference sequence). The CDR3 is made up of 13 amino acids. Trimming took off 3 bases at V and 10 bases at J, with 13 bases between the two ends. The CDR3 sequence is CSASTGRPSPLHF. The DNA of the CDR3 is TGCAGTGCTAGCACAGGTCGCCCGTCACCCCTCCACTTT.

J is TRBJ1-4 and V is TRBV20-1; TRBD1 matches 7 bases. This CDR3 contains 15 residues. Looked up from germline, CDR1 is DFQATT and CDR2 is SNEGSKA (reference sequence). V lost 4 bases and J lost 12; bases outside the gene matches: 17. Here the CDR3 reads CSATHGGQGGWELFF. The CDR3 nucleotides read TGCAGTGCTACTCATGGGGGTCAGGGGGGATGGGAACTGTTTTTT.

CDR3: CASAKETAYNTEAFF. The CDR3 DNA reads TGTGCCAGCGCGAAAGAGACAGCATATAACACTGAAGCTTTCTTT. V is TRBV11-1 and J is TRBJ1-1, with D maybe TRBD1 (5 bases). V lost 8 bases and J lost 2, with 18 bases in between. Germline CDR1 SGHAT, CDR2 FQDESV (reference sequence). The CDR3 loop spans 15 amino acids.

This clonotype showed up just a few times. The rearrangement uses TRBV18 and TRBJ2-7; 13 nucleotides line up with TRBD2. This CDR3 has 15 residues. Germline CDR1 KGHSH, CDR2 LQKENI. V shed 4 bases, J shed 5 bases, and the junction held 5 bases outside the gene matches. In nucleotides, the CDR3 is TGTGCCAGCTCACTAACTAGCGGGGGGGCCCACGAGCAGTACTTC. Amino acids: CASSLTSGGAHEQYF.

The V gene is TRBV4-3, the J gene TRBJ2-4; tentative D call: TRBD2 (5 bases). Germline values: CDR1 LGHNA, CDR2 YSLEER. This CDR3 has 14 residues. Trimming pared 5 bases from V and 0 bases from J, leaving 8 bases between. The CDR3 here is CASSVGVAKNIQYF. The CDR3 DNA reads TGCGCCAGCAGCGTCGGGGTAGCCAAAAACATTCAGTACTTC.

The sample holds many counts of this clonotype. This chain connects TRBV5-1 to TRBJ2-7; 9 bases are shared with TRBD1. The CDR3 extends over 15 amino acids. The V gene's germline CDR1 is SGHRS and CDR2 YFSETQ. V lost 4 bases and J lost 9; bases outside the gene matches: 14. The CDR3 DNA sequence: TGCGCCAGCAGCCTGGACAGGGGAGGCCTTGGGGGGCAGTACTTC. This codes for CASSLDRGGLGGQYF.

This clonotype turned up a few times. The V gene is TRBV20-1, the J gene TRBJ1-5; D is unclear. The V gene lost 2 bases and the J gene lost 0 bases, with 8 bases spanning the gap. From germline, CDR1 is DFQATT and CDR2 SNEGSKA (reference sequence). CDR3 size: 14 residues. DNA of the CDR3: TGCAGTGCTAGAAGCGGCTATAGCAATCAGCCCCAGCATTTT. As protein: CSARSGYSNQPQHF.

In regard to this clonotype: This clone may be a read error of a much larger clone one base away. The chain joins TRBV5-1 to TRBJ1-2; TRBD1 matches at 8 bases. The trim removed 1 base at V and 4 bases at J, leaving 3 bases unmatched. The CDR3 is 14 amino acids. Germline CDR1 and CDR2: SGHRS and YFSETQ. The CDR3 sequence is CASSLRDRSYGYTF. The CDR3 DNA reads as TGCGCCAGCAGCTTGAGGGACAGGAGCTATGGCTACACCTTC.

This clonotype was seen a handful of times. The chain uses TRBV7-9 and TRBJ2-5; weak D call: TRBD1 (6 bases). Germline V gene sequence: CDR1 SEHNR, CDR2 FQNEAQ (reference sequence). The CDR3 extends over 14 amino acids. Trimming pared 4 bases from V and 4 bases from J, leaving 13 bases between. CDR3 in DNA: TGTGCCAGCAGCTCCAATACAGGGCTAGAGACCCAGTACTTC. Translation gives CASSSNTGLETQYF.

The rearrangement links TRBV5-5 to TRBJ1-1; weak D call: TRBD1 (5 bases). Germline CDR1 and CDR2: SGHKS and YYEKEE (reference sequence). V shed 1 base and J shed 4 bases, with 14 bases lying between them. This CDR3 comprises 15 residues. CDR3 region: CASSLNPIGGTEAFF. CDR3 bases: TGTGCCAGCAGCTTGAACCCCATTGGGGGCACTGAAGCTTTCTTT.

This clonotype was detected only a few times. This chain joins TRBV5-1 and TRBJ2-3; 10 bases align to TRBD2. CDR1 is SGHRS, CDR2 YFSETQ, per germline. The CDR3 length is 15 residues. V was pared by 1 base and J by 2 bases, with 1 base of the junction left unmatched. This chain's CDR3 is CASSLTSGDTDTQYF. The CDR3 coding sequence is TGCGCCAGCAGCTTGACTAGCGGGGACACAGATACGCAGTATTTT.

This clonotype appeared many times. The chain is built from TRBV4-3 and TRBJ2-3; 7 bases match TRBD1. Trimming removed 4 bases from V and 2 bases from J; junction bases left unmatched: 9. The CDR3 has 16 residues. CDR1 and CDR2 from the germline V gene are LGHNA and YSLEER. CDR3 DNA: TGCGCCAGCAGCCCTGGGACAGAGCGTTCCACAGATACGCAGTATTTT. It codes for CASSPGTERSTDTQYF.

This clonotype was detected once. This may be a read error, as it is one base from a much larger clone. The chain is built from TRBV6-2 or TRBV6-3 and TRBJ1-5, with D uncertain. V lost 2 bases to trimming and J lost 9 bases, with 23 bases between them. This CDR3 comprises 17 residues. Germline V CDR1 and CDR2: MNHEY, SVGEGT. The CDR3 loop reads CASSYPSWEGHIPPQHF. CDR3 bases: TGTGCCAGCAGTTACCCTTCATGGGAGGGTCATATTCCGCCCCAGCATTTT.

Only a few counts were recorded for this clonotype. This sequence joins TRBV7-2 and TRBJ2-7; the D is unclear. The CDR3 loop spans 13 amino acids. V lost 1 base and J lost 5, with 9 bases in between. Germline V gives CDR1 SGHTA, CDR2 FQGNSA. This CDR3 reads CASSLGWAHEQYV. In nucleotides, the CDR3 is TGTGCCAGCAGCTTAGGTTGGGCCCACGAGCAGTACGTC.

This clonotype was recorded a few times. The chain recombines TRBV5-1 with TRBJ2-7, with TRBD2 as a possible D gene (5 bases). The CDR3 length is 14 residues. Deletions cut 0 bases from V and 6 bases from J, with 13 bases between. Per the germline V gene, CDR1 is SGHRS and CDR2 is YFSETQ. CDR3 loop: CASSLASGSPEQYF. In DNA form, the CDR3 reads TGCGCCAGCAGCTTGGCTTCGGGGTCCCCCGAGCAGTACTTC.

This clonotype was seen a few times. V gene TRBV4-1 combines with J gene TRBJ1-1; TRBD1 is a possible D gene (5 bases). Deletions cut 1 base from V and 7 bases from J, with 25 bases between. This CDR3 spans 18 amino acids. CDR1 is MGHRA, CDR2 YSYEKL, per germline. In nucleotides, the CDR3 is TGCGCCAGCAGCCAAGGCCTCCCGTCGACAGTCGAGAGGGGTGAAGCTTTCTTT. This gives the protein CASSQGLPSTVERGEAFF.

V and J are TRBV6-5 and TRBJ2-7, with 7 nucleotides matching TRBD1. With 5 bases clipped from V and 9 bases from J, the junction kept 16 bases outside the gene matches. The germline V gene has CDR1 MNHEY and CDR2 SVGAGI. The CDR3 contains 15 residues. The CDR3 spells CASSQRQGALSGQYF. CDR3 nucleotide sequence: TGTGCCAGCAGTCAAAGACAGGGTGCTCTATCGGGGCAGTACTTC.

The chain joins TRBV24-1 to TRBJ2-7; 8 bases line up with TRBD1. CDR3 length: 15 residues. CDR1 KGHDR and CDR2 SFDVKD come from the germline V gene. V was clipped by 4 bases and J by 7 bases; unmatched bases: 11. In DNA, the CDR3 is TGTGCCACCAGTGACTCCCGCGCAGGGGGCGAAGAGCAGTACTTC. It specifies CATSDSRAGGEEQYF.

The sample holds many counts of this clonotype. Here the CDR3 DNA reads TGTGCCAGCAGCTTAGGTGGGGACTGGGAAACGGCCAACGTCCTGACTTTC. It specifies CASSLGGDWETANVLTF. The genes are TRBV7-2 and TRBJ2-6; TRBD2 is a possible D gene (6 bases). Per germline, CDR1 SGHTA and CDR2 FQGNSA. The V gene lost 1 base and the J gene lost 6 bases, with 16 bases spanning the gap. CDR3 length: 17 residues.

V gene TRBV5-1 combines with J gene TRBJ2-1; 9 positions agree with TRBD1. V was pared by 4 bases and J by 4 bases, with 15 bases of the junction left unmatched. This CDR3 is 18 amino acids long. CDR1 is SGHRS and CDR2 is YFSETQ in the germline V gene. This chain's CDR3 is CASSREQGAARGYNEQFF. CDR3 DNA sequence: TGCGCCAGCAGCCGTGAACAGGGGGCCGCGAGAGGATACAATGAGCAGTTCTTC.

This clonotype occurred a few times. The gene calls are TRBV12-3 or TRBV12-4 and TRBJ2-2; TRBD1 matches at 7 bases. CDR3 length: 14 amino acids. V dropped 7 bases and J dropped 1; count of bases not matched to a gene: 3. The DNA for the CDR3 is TGTGCCAGCAAAAGGACAGGGAACACCGGGGAGCTGTTTTTT. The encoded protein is CASKRTGNTGELFF.

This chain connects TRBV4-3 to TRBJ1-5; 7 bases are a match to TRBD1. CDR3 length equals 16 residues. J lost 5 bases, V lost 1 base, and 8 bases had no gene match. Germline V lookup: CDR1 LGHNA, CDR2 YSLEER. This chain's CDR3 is CASSQATGLNDQPQHF. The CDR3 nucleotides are TGCGCCAGCAGCCAAGCGACAGGGCTGAACGATCAGCCCCAGCATTTT.

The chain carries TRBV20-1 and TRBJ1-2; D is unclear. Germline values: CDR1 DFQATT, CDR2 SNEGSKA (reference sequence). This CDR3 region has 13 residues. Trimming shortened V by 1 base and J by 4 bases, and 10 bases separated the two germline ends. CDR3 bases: TGCAGTGCTAGAGGCTGGGCAAGCTATGGCTACACCTTC. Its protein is CSARGWASYGYTF.

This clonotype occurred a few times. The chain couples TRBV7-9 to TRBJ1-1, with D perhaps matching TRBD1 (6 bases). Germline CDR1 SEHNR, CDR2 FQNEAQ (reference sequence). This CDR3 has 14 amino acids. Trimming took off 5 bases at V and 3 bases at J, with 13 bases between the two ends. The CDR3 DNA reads TGTGCCAGCAGCCTACGGACAGCCCACACTGAAGCTTTCTTT. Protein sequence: CASSLRTAHTEAFF.

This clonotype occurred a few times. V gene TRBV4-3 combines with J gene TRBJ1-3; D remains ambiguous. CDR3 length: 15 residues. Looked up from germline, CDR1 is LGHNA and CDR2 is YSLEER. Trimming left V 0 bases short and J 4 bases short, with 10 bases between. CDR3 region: CASSQDLGAGNTIYF. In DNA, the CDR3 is TGCGCCAGCAGCCAAGATCTCGGCGCCGGAAACACCATATATTTT.

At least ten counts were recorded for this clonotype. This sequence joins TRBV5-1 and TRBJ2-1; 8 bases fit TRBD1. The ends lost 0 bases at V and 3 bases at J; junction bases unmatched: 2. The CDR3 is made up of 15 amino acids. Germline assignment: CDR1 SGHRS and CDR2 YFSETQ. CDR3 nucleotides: TGCGCCAGCAGCTTGGGGACAGGGATCTACAATGAGCAGTTCTTC. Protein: CASSLGTGIYNEQFF. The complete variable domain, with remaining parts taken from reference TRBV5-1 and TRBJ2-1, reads KAGVTQTPRYLIKTRGQQVTLSCSPISGHRSVSWYQQTPGQGLQFLFEYFSETQRNKGNFPGRFSGRQFSNSRSEMNVSTLELGDSALYLCASSLGTGIYNEQFFGPGTRLTVL.

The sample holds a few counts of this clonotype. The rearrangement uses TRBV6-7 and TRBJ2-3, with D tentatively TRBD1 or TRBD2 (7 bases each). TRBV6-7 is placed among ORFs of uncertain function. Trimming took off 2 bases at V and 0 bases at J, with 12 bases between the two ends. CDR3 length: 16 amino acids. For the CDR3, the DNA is TGTGCCAGCAGTTACCAGGGGGGGGCTAGCACAGATACGCAGTATTTT. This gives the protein CASSYQGGASTDTQYF.

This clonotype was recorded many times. DNA for the CDR3: TGTGCCAGCAGCCCCCTGAATACGCAGTATTTT. Amino acid sequence: CASSPLNTQYF. The chain has TRBV7-2 and TRBJ2-3; D uncertain. Germline V gene sequence: CDR1 SGHTA, CDR2 FQGNSA. Deletions cut 5 bases from V and 7 bases from J, with 7 bases between. The CDR3 is 11 residues long.

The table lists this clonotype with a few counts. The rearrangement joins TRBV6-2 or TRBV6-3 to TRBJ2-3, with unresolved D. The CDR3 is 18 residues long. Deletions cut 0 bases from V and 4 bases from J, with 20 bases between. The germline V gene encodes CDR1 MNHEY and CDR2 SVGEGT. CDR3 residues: CASSYSSPRPPSPDTQYF. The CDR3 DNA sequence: TGTGCCAGCAGTTACTCATCCCCGCGGCCTCCCAGCCCAGATACGCAGTATTTT.

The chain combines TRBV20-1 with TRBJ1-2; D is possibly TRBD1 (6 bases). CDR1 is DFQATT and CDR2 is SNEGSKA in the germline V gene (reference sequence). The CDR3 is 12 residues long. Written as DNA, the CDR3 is TGCGCCCGGGCAGGGGCCAACTATGGCTACACCTTC. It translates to CARAGANYGYTF.